This is a list of T cell receptor beta chains from one sample in a study of radiation and T cells in renal cell carcinoma. Assay used: immunoSEQ multiplex PCR; TCRdb lists only in-frame clones, some missing. The sample shows some 150,000 clones, around four fifths of them seen only once. Sequences were derived from blood, sampled from a patient whose treatment included radiotherapy and nephrectomy. These receptors were taken from a woman in her fifties or sixties with renal cell carcinoma. CDR3s include the opening cysteine and the closing phenylalanine or tryptophan. The D gene is left open where the match is weak. Not all rows give a size; the values are once, few, many and, for expanded clones, a class.

len,d_gene,v_gene,j_gene,abundance,CDR3aa,CDR3nt
15,-,TRBV4-1,TRBJ1-3,-,CASSQQQASGNTIYF,TGCGCCAGCAGCCAACAGCAGGCCTCTGGAAACACCATATATTTT
16,TRBD2,TRBV5-1,TRBJ2-1,-,CASSLWTSGTYNEQFF,TGCGCCAGCAGCTTATGGACTAGCGGGACATACAATGAGCAGTTCTTC
13,TRBD1,TRBV6-1,TRBJ2-7,-,CASVTGGLNEQYF,TGTGCCAGTGTTACAGGGGGCTTGAACGAGCAGTACTTC
13,-,TRBV6-5,TRBJ1-1,-,CASSLGGNTEAFF,TGTGCCAGCAGTTTGGGGGGGAACACTGAAGCTTTCTTT
14,-,TRBV25-1,TRBJ1-4,-,CASSEQEINEKLFF,TGTGCCAGCAGTGAACAGGAGATTAATGAAAAACTGTTTTTT
14,-,TRBV5-1,TRBJ2-7,-,CASSLSSQGYEQYF,TGCGCCAGCAGCTTGAGTTCCCAGGGCTACGAGCAGTACTTC
17,-,TRBV5-4,TRBJ2-2,few,CASSLAGGRVGTGELFF,TGTGCCAGCAGCTTGGCCGGGGGGCGGGTCGGCACCGGGGAGCTGTTTTTT
12,-,TRBV28,TRBJ2-7,-,CASSPDSYEQYF,TGTGCCAGCAGCCCTGACAGTTACGAGCAGTACTTC
14,-,TRBV5-4,TRBJ2-2,-,CASSRGRGTGELFF,TGTGCCAGCAGCCGGGGGCGCGGCACCGGGGAGCTGTTTTTT
13,-,TRBV6-1,TRBJ2-2,-,CASSEASTGELFF,TGTGCCAGCAGTGAAGCCTCCACCGGGGAGCTGTTTTTT
14,-,TRBV30,TRBJ1-2,-,CAWSVWGSSYGYTF,TGTGCCTGGAGTGTCTGGGGGAGTTCCTATGGCTACACCTTC
12,-,TRBV5-6,TRBJ2-7,-,CASRSGVYEQYF,TGTGCCAGCAGGTCAGGAGTATACGAGCAGTACTTC
13,-,TRBV5-1,TRBJ1-5,-,CASSLGVNQPQHF,TGCGCCAGCAGCTTGGGGGTCAATCAGCCCCAGCATTTT
16,TRBD2,TRBV7-9,TRBJ2-7,-,CASSLGGGRSSYEQYF,TGTGCCAGCAGCTTAGGGGGCGGGAGGAGCTCCTACGAGCAGTACTTC
16,-,TRBV14,TRBJ2-3,-,CASSRLSSGITDTQYF,TGTGCCAGCAGCCGACTCTCATCGGGGATCACAGATACGCAGTATTTT
15,-,TRBV5-1,TRBJ1-1,-,CASSFGVEANTEAFF,TGCGCCAGCAGCTTTGGTGTCGAAGCGAACACTGAAGCTTTCTTT
15,TRBD2,TRBV5-4,TRBJ2-7,-,CASSLGTSGTYEQYF,TGTGCCAGCAGCTTGGGGACTAGCGGAACATACGAGCAGTACTTC
15,TRBD1,TRBV19,TRBJ2-7,-,CASSKDRGFSYEQYF,TGTGCCAGTAGTAAGGACAGGGGTTTTTCCTACGAGCAGTACTTC
15,TRBD1,TRBV7-9,TRBJ1-5,-,CASSSDRDSNQPQHF,TGTGCCAGCAGTTCGGACAGGGATAGCAATCAGCCCCAGCATTTT
14,-,TRBV7-2,TRBJ2-7,once,CASRPELGRDEQYF,TGTGCCAGCAGGCCTGAACTGGGACGGGACGAGCAGTACTTC
15,TRBD2,TRBV28,TRBJ2-7,-,CASSLYSGGHYEQYF,TGTGCCAGCAGTTTATACAGCGGGGGCCACTACGAGCAGTACTTC
15,TRBD1,TRBV6-1,TRBJ1-2,few,CASSSGQGLLYGYTF,TGTGCCAGCAGTTCGGGACAGGGATTACTCTATGGCTACACCTTC
16,-,TRBV2,TRBJ1-4,many,CASSEELLGLNEKLFF,TGTGCCAGCAGTGAAGAACTCCTAGGGTTGAATGAAAAACTGTTTTTT
13,-,TRBV28,TRBJ1-1,few,CASKDSMNTEAFF,TGTGCCAGCAAAGACAGCATGAACACTGAAGCTTTCTTT
15,-,TRBV29-1,TRBJ2-7,-,CSVFLGARGSYEQYF,TGCAGCGTCTTTCTTGGCGCCAGGGGATCCTACGAGCAGTACTTC
16,TRBD2,TRBV9,TRBJ2-7,-,CASSPLIAGARYEQYF,TGTGCCAGCAGCCCCCTTATAGCGGGGGCGAGGTACGAGCAGTACTTC
12,TRBD1,TRBV30,TRBJ1-2,-,CAWGTAGVGYTF,TGTGCCTGGGGGACAGCTGGGGTCGGCTACACCTTC
13,-,TRBV10-3,TRBJ1-2,-,CAISADGDYGYTF,TGTGCCATCAGTGCAGACGGAGACTATGGCTACACCTTC
13,-,TRBV4-1,TRBJ1-1,-,CASSQDGQTEAFF,TGCGCCAGCAGCCAAGATGGGCAGACTGAAGCTTTCTTT
13,TRBD2,TRBV5-1,TRBJ2-2,-,CASSWEGSGELFF,TGCGCCAGCAGCTGGGAGGGATCCGGGGAGCTGTTTTTT
12,TRBD2,TRBV29-1,TRBJ2-3,-,CSVGTSGGSQYF,TGCAGCGTTGGGACTAGCGGGGGTTCGCAGTATTTT
13,TRBD1,TRBV10-1,TRBJ1-1,-,CASSPGQGTEAFF,TGCGCCAGCAGCCCGGGACAGGGCACTGAAGCTTTCTTT
15,TRBD1,TRBV30,TRBJ1-6,-,CAWEGGFSYNSPLHF,TGTGCCTGGGAAGGGGGCTTCTCCTATAATTCACCCCTCCACTTT
13,-,TRBV7-2,TRBJ2-3,once,CASSLGAADTQYF,TGTGCCAGCAGCTTGGGGGCGGCAGATACGCAGTATTTT
15,-,TRBV5-1,TRBJ2-3,few,CASSLAGGHPDTQYF,TGCGCCAGCAGCTTGGCCGGGGGTCATCCAGATACGCAGTATTTT
14,TRBD1,TRBV5-6,TRBJ2-7,few,CASSRQGAGYEQYF,TGTGCCAGCAGCAGGCAGGGGGCTGGCTACGAGCAGTACTTC
11,TRBD1,TRBV19,TRBJ2-7,few,CASRTGAEQYF,TGTGCCAGTCGAACAGGGGCCGAGCAGTACTTC
15,TRBD1,TRBV25-1,TRBJ1-2,-,CASSTGGFTNYGYTF,TGTGCCAGCAGCACAGGGGGCTTTACCAACTATGGCTACACCTTC
16,TRBD2,TRBV9,TRBJ2-2,-,CASSTLSGREVGELFF,TGTGCCAGCAGCACTCTTAGCGGGAGGGAAGTCGGGGAGCTGTTTTTT
15,TRBD1,TRBV11-2,TRBJ2-7,-,CASSFNNRGYYEQYF,TGTGCCAGCAGCTTTAACAACAGGGGGTACTACGAGCAGTACTTC
12,TRBD1,TRBV14,TRBJ1-1,-,CASSQTGGGAFF,TGTGCCAGCAGCCAAACAGGGGGGGGAGCTTTCTTT
12,-,TRBV6-5,TRBJ2-1,-,CASPPGLNEQFF,TGTGCCAGCCCGCCGGGGCTAAATGAGCAGTTCTTC
14,TRBD2,TRBV7-8,TRBJ2-7,once,CASSLRGDTGEQYF,TGTGCCAGCAGCTTGCGGGGGGACACGGGGGAGCAGTACTTC
12,-,TRBV7-2,TRBJ2-4,-,CASSLGMNIQYF,TGTGCCAGCAGCTTAGGAATGAACATTCAGTACTTC
12,-,TRBV5-4,TRBJ1-2,few,CASSRTEGGYTF,TGTGCCAGCAGCCGGACAGAAGGTGGCTACACCTTC
18,-,TRBV5-1,TRBJ1-2,-,CASSWPLRASRRSYGYTF,TGCGCCAGCAGCTGGCCTCTAAGGGCCTCCCGGAGGAGCTATGGCTACACCTTC
17,-,TRBV10-3,TRBJ2-5,-,CAISASREGRTQETQYF,TGTGCCATCAGTGCCTCACGTGAGGGGCGAACCCAAGAGACCCAGTACTTC
15,TRBD1,TRBV7-2,TRBJ2-7,-,CASSLLPGQGYEQYF,TGTGCCAGCAGCTTACTGCCGGGACAGGGGTACGAGCAGTACTTC
15,TRBD2,TRBV4-1,TRBJ2-7,-,CASSQTTSGSYEQYF,TGCGCCAGCAGCCAAACGACTAGCGGGAGCTACGAGCAGTACTTC
17,-,TRBV15,TRBJ2-3,-,CATSRGFAGGDTDTQYF,TGTGCCACCAGCAGAGGGTTCGCAGGCGGGGACACAGATACGCAGTATTTT
15,-,TRBV7-2,TRBJ1-2,few,CASSRLGGTNYGYTF,TGTGCCAGCAGCAGGCTTGGGGGGACTAACTATGGCTACACCTTC
13,-,TRBV5-1,TRBJ1-5,-,CASSTASNQPQHF,TGCGCCAGTTCAACGGCCAGCAATCAGCCCCAGCATTTT
15,TRBD1,TRBV19,TRBJ2-2,-,CASSPPGQKTGELFF,TGTGCCAGTAGTCCGCCGGGACAGAAGACCGGGGAGCTGTTTTTT
12,-,TRBV10-2,TRBJ2-1,once,CASKDDYWEQFF,TGCGCCAGCAAGGACGATTATTGGGAGCAGTTCTTC
17,-,TRBV10-1,TRBJ2-3,-,CASSESPLEVRTDTQYF,TGCGCCAGCAGTGAGTCGCCCTTGGAGGTCCGCACAGATACGCAGTATTTT
15,-,TRBV5-1,TRBJ1-5,-,CASSLEGYSNQPQHF,TGCGCCAGCAGCTTGGAGGGTTATAGCAATCAGCCCCAGCATTTT
16,-,TRBV5-1,TRBJ2-6,-,CASSSGMASGANVLTF,TGCGCCAGCAGCTCGGGGATGGCATCCGGGGCCAACGTCCTGACTTTC
12,-,TRBV30,TRBJ1-5,-,CAWSVNTQPQHF,TGTGCCTGGAGTGTAAATACTCAGCCCCAGCATTTT
16,-,TRBV4-1,TRBJ2-7,once,CASSQDPRGGSYEQYF,TGCGCCAGCAGCCAGGACCCCAGAGGGGGTTCCTACGAGCAGTACTTC
14,-,TRBV28,TRBJ1-2,-,CASSLGQSNYGYTF,TGTGCCAGCAGTTTAGGGCAGAGTAACTATGGCTACACCTTC